The rows below give T cell receptor beta chains drawn from one sample of a study of control samples from healthy donors and cancer patients. Libraries were prepared by immunoSEQ multiplex PCR; TCRdb keeps only in-frame clonotypes and omits some of them. Among 130,000 or so clones, roughly 89% were seen once, and the ten largest hold 5.5% to 9%. Specimen: blood. These receptors were obtained from a man between 18 and 29 years old in good health. CDR3s include the opening cysteine and the closing phenylalanine or tryptophan. The order of the fields is J gene, V gene, D gene, clone size, CDR3 DNA, CDR3 protein. The D gene is left open where the match is weak. Expanded clones are given a class, and other clones once, few, many or no size at all.

TRBJ1-2,TRBV10-3,TRBD1,.,TGTGCCATCAGTAAGGGGGCAGGAGCTAACTATGGCTACACCTTC,CAISKGAGANYGYTF
TRBJ1-2,TRBV24-1,.,.,TGTGCCACCGGACATACAGGGAACTATGGCTACACCTTC,CATGHTGNYGYTF
TRBJ2-2,TRBV3-1/TRBV3-2,.,once,TGTGCCAGCAGCCGGCAGGGTGGGAACACCGGGGAGCTGTTTTTT,CASSRQGGNTGELFF
TRBJ2-2,TRBV4-1,.,.,TGCGCCAGCAGCACTTACCAGGGTTCGCGCACCGGGGAGCTGTTTTTT,CASSTYQGSRTGELFF
TRBJ1-1,TRBV5-4,.,.,TGTGCCAGCAGCTTGGATCAAGTGAACACTGAAGCTTTCTTT,CASSLDQVNTEAFF
TRBJ1-5,TRBV3-1/TRBV3-2,.,.,TGTGCCAGCAGCCAGGGGTACAGCGCCAATCAGCCCCAGCATTTT,CASSQGYSANQPQHF
TRBJ1-5,TRBV7-9,.,.,TGTGCCAGCAGCTTAGTCGCCGATCAGCCCCAGCATTTT,CASSLVADQPQHF
TRBJ2-7,TRBV7-2,TRBD2,.,TGTGCCAGCAGCCAAGCGCAGGCGGGGGTGTCCCACGAGCAGTACTTC,CASSQAQAGVSHEQYF
TRBJ1-1,TRBV12-3/TRBV12-4,.,.,TGTGCCAGCAGTAGGCGGGTCACTGAAGCTTTCTTT,CASSRRVTEAFF
TRBJ1-5,TRBV5-6,.,.,TGTGCCAGCAGCTTGAGTAATCAGCCCCAGCATTTT,CASSLSNQPQHF
TRBJ2-7,TRBV7-3,.,.,TGTGCCAGCAGTCATACTGGCTACGAGCAGTACTTC,CASSHTGYEQYF
TRBJ1-1,TRBV3-1/TRBV3-2,.,.,TGTGCCAGCAGCCAGGTCCAGGGGAACACTGAAGCTTTCTTT,CASSQVQGNTEAFF
TRBJ2-3,TRBV3-1/TRBV3-2,.,.,TGTGCCAGCAGCCAGACTAATACGCAGTATTTT,CASSQTNTQYF
TRBJ1-2,TRBV11-2,.,.,TGTGCCAGCAGCTTAGTTCAACAGGTCTATGGCTACACCTTC,CASSLVQQVYGYTF
TRBJ2-5,TRBV27,.,.,TGTGCCAGCGCTGGATCCCCGGCCCGGGGGGAGACCCAGTACTTC,CASAGSPARGETQYF
TRBJ2-5,TRBV9,.,.,TGTGCCAGCAGCGTAGGAGGATGGGAGACCCAGTACTTC,CASSVGGWETQYF
TRBJ2-1,TRBV5-1,TRBD1,.,TGCGCCAGCAGCGGGGACAGAAGCTACAATGAGCAGTTCTTC,CASSGDRSYNEQFF
TRBJ1-5,TRBV18,.,.,TGTGCCAGCTCACAGGGTGCAAAAGGCAATCAGCCCCAGCATTTT,CASSQGAKGNQPQHF
TRBJ2-1,TRBV27,.,.,TGTGCCAGCAGATTGGGCGGGTACTACAATGAGCAGTTCTTC,CASRLGGYYNEQFF
TRBJ1-1,TRBV5-1,TRBD1,.,TGCGCCAGCAGCGAGGGGGCGGCGAACACTGAAGCTTTCTTT,CASSEGAANTEAFF
TRBJ2-1,TRBV28,.,.,TGTGCCAGCAGACTGAGTGGAGGGAATGAGCAGTTCTTC,CASRLSGGNEQFF
TRBJ1-4,TRBV7-6,.,few,TGTGCCAGCAGCTTAGAAGCGGGTAGAGAAAAACTGTTTTTT,CASSLEAGREKLFF
TRBJ1-2,TRBV30,.,.,TGTGCCTGGAGGGGAGGGTCTGGTTCAAACCTGTTCTATGGCTACACCTTC,CAWRGGSGSNLFYGYTF
TRBJ1-6,TRBV2,.,.,TGTGCCAGCAGTGAAAGGGGCCAGTCGAGCTCCTATAATTCACCCCTCCACTTT,CASSERGQSSSYNSPLHF
TRBJ2-3,TRBV3-1/TRBV3-2,TRBD2,.,TGTGCCAGCAGCCAACTAGCGGGGGGGCAGGCGGATACGCAGTATTTT,CASSQLAGGQADTQYF
TRBJ1-2,TRBV7-9,TRBD1,.,TGTGCCAGCAGCTCCCAACCGGGACAGGGGGAATTTGGCTACACCTTC,CASSSQPGQGEFGYTF
TRBJ2-2,TRBV5-1,.,.,TGCGCCAGCAGCCTGACAGTTTACACCGGGGAGCTGTTTTTT,CASSLTVYTGELFF
TRBJ1-1,TRBV9,.,once,TGTGCCAGCAGCCCCCGGCAGGCGGGATCGAACACTGAAGCTTTCTTT,CASSPRQAGSNTEAFF
TRBJ1-1,TRBV29-1,.,few,TGCAGCGGGCGTCCCGAGGGGCCCCGCGGCACTGAAGCTTTCTTT,CSGRPEGPRGTEAFF
TRBJ1-2,TRBV7-9,.,.,TGTGCCAGCAGCGGCGGGGCAGAGCCCTTAGGCTATGGCTACACCTTC,CASSGGAEPLGYGYTF
TRBJ2-3,TRBV5-1,.,.,TGCGCCAGCAGCTTGGCGGGCGTCACAGATACGCAGTATTTT,CASSLAGVTDTQYF
TRBJ1-4,TRBV15,TRBD1,.,TGTGCCACCAGCAGAGATAGCGAGACAGGGGGCAAAAAACTGTTTTTT,CATSRDSETGGKKLFF
TRBJ2-2,TRBV10-3,TRBD2,.,TGTGCCATCAGTGGGGGACTAGCGGGCGACGGGGAGCTGTTTTTT,CAISGGLAGDGELFF
TRBJ1-6,TRBV5-1,.,.,TGCGCCAGCAGCTTGCGTAACCAGGACGATTCACCCCTCCACTTT,CASSLRNQDDSPLHF
TRBJ1-1,TRBV10-2,.,.,TGCGCCAGCGGGAACCGACACACTGAAGCTTTCTTT,CASGNRHTEAFF
TRBJ1-2,TRBV6-5,.,.,TGTGCCAGCAGCGGAGCGTTCCCCTATGGCTACACCTTC,CASSGAFPYGYTF
TRBJ2-3,TRBV18,TRBD2,.,TGTGCCAGCTCACCATTGACTAGCGGGGCTCCCACAGATACGCAGTATTTT,CASSPLTSGAPTDTQYF
TRBJ2-1,TRBV5-1,.,.,TGCGCCAGCAGCTTAGACGGAGGGACGACACTCGAGCAGTTCTTC,CASSLDGGTTLEQFF
TRBJ1-5,TRBV7-8,TRBD1,once,TGTGCCAGCAGCCCTAGTCCCGACAGGGCCGATCAGCCCCAGCATTTT,CASSPSPDRADQPQHF
TRBJ2-7,TRBV4-3,.,.,TGCGCCAGCAGCCAGGACGGCTCCTACGAGCAGTACTTC,CASSQDGSYEQYF
TRBJ1-3,TRBV11-2,.,.,TGTGCCAGCAGCTTAAATCCCAGCTCTGGAAACACCATATATTTT,CASSLNPSSGNTIYF
TRBJ1-6,TRBV10-3,.,.,TGTGCCATCACTGGGGAGGCGAATTCACCCCTCCACTTT,CAITGEANSPLHF
TRBJ2-2,TRBV27,.,.,TGTGCCAGCAGTTTGGGTCAGAACACCGGGGAGCTGTTTTTT,CASSLGQNTGELFF
TRBJ2-7,TRBV7-9,.,.,TGTGCCAGCAGCTTTACCCGGAACTCCTACGAGCAGTACTTC,CASSFTRNSYEQYF
TRBJ1-5,TRBV3-1/TRBV3-2,.,.,TGTGCCAGCAGCCTCCTGGGTCAGCCCCAGCATTTT,CASSLLGQPQHF
TRBJ2-3,TRBV21-1,.,.,TGTGCCAGCAGCAAAGGGCGACAGGGGCCCGTTGCAGATACGCAGTATTTT,CASSKGRQGPVADTQYF
TRBJ1-2,TRBV19,TRBD1,.,TGTGCCAGTAGGGACCCGGGACAGGAATCCTATTTAGGCACCTTC,CASRDPGQESYLGTF
TRBJ2-1,TRBV25-1,.,.,TGTGCCAGCAGTGATACACAGGGAGGTGAGCAGTTCTTC,CASSDTQGGEQFF
TRBJ1-2,TRBV27,TRBD1,.,TGTGCCAGCAGTTTTTACACCGGGACAGGGAAGGTCGGCTACACCTTC,CASSFYTGTGKVGYTF
TRBJ2-7,TRBV2,.,.,TGTGCCAGCAGTGACCAGGACCACTCCTACGAGCAGTACTTC,CASSDQDHSYEQYF
TRBJ1-1,TRBV12-3/TRBV12-4,TRBD1,.,TGTGCCACCTTGGGACAGGCCGGTACTGAAGCTTTCTTT,CATLGQAGTEAFF
TRBJ1-6,TRBV30,.,.,TGTGCCTGGAGTGCGGACAGTTCGGGGTCCTATAATTCACCCCTCCACTTT,CAWSADSSGSYNSPLHF
TRBJ1-1,TRBV6-5,.,.,TGTGCCAGCAGACGGGATACTGAAGCTTTCTTT,CASRRDTEAFF
TRBJ1-3,TRBV5-4,.,.,TGTGCCAGCAGCACGTCTGGAAACACCATATATTTT,CASSTSGNTIYF
TRBJ2-2,TRBV19,.,.,TGTGCCACCCGGGCCTCCCTGAACACCGGGGAGCTGTTTTTT,CATRASLNTGELFF